This T cell receptor (beta chain) was recovered during a study of T cell responses to AZD1222 COVID-19 vaccine. Study-level results: Donors were mostly white British, more females; clonal diversity possibly underestimated.

Profiling relied on immunoSEQ multiplex PCR, and the TCRdb table lists in-frame clones only, not all of them. Here the sample spans over 100,000 clones, about 87% being singletons. The germline CDR1 and CDR2 sequences are KGHSH and LQKENI. The CDR3 spans 12 residues. V was shortened by 3 bases and J by 5 bases, with 8 bases between the two germline ends. Notes on this clone: Its cognate antigen is unknown.

This chain connects TRBV18 to TRBJ2-7, with D unresolved. The origin of this receptor is an adult in good health. Material: peripheral blood, obtained on day 0 of AZD1222 vaccination. This CDR3 is CASSPQRNEQYF. CDR3 nucleotide sequence: TGTGCCAGCTCACCTCAGAGAAACGAGCAGTACTTC.